This T cell receptor beta chain was identified in a study of HIV-infected patients and healthy controls. The V end lost 4 bases, the J end lost 5 bases, and 9 bases lay between the germline ends. The CDR3 consists of 12 residues. Per germline, CDR1 GTSNPN and CDR2 SVGIG (reference sequence). TCRdb recomputed calls from the 5' RACE reads with MiXCR, one row per CDR3 protein. Among 18,000 or so distinct CDR3 sequences, less than 20% were seen once, and the ten largest hold approximately 35%. By proportion, this clonotype is medium-sized (0.01 to 0.1%). The origin of this receptor is a human donor in good health. This chain connects TRBV30 to TRBJ2-1, with D possibly TRBD2 on 6 matching bases. Sequencing was performed on CD8+ T cells from blood. CDR3: CAWKEGHNEQFF. CDR3 DNA sequence: TGTGCCTGGAAGGAGGGACACAATGAGCAGTTCTTC.